The T cell receptor (beta chain) described here comes from a study of T cells in Graves' hyperthyroidism and ophthalmopathy. Amplified TCR beta CDR3 regions derived from RNA transcripts. Initially, a first-round RT-PCR of the TCR CDR3 employed the HTBI primer set. TCRdb re-called the multiplex PCR reads with MiXCR, one entry per CDR3 protein. The sample contains around 300,000 distinct CDR3 sequences, 20% to 25% of which appear only once. This clonotype was picked up many times. Sequencing used blood. The receptor was derived from a man aged 35-49 years with Graves' hyperthyroidism that later progressed to Graves' ophthalmopathy.

As DNA, the CDR3 is TGTGCCTGGTCGACAGGGCAATTGGGCACAGATACGCAGTATTTT. Encoded protein: CAWSTGQLGTDTQYF. The chain employs TRBV30 and TRBJ2-3, with 7 bases identical to TRBD1. Germline CDR1 and CDR2: GTSNPN and SVGIG (reference sequence). There are 15 residues in the CDR3. J lost 1 base, V lost 5 bases, and 9 bases had no gene match.